This section outlines one T cell receptor (beta chain) sequence together with its context. V lost 6 bases and J 1 base, leaving 16 bases between the germline ends. There are 16 residues in the CDR3. Germline CDR1 is SNHLY and CDR2 is FYNNEI. Clones were sequenced by immunoSEQ multiplex PCR, and TCRdb holds only the in-frame ones, with some missing. The table lists 67,000 or so clones, around nine tenths of them singletons. This record belongs to a study of OX40 agonist ivuxolimab in advanced cancers. Study details: Checkpoint inhibitors had been given previously to under 50% of patients.

The chain joins TRBV2 to TRBJ1-3, with D uncertain. Sample: CD4+ or CD8+ T cells sorted from blood, taken in a trial of the OX40 agonist ivuxolimab. The TCR was taken from an adult with an advanced solid tumor such as melanoma, head and neck, liver or kidney cancer. The CDR3 protein is CASRPSTGRSGNTIYF. CDR3 bases: TGTGCCAGCAGGCCTTCCACCGGGAGGTCTGGAAACACCATATATTTT.